This is a list of T cell receptor beta chains from one sample in a study of T cell responses to AZD1222 COVID-19 vaccine. Produced via immunoSEQ multiplex PCR; TCRdb's table is partial and in-frame only. This table has 100,000 to 120,000 clones, 81% appearing once. Sequencing used peripheral blood, obtained on day 0 of AZD1222 vaccination. The receptors derive from an adult in good health. Both conserved end residues are part of each CDR3.

v_gene: TRBV9
CDR3aa: CASSVVGEPNTGELFF

v_gene: TRBV5-6
CDR3aa: CASSFNRLNTEAFF

v_gene: TRBV7-9
CDR3aa: CASSSSDQPQHF

v_gene: TRBV19
CDR3aa: CASSTGFGDTQYF

v_gene: TRBV28
CDR3aa: CASSSEGRYGYTF

v_gene: TRBV3-1/TRBV3-2
CDR3aa: CASSRADWRYEQYF

v_gene: TRBV19
CDR3aa: CASSDRARSGNTIYF

v_gene: TRBV6-1
CDR3aa: CASSPEGDTEAFF

v_gene: TRBV7-6
CDR3aa: CASSPTSFRPRDNTGELFF

v_gene: TRBV2
CDR3aa: CASRKGISGPQHF

v_gene: TRBV24-1
CDR3aa: CATSDRGPTGELFF

v_gene: TRBV18
CDR3aa: CASSPSHANTEAFF

v_gene: TRBV4-3
CDR3aa: CASSQDRGGLYGYTF

v_gene: TRBV7-8
CDR3aa: CASSLGGKNTEAFF

v_gene: TRBV3-1/TRBV3-2
CDR3aa: CASSQGLGTQYF

v_gene: TRBV28
CDR3aa: CASSFHPTGAETEAFF

v_gene: TRBV19
CDR3aa: CASSPGRVSYSPLHF

v_gene: TRBV5-1
CDR3aa: CASSLSGPPSYEQYF

v_gene: TRBV6-5
CDR3aa: CASNPEVGWNTIYF

v_gene: TRBV7-8
CDR3aa: CASSRGLSNQPQHF

v_gene: TRBV30
CDR3aa: CAWKPPGTSNQPQHF

v_gene: TRBV2
CDR3aa: CASRRTSGAVTDTQYF

v_gene: TRBV2
CDR3aa: CASSDLSRSQYF

v_gene: TRBV19
CDR3aa: CASSIRGLDADTQYF

v_gene: TRBV29-1
CDR3aa: CSVGERGRYNEQFF